One TCR beta chain is described in this entry. What it binds is not known. From the germline J gene comes the end of the CDR3, since the read stops 3 residues before it. This record belongs to a study of T cells in women clearing cervical HPV infection. The overall study: HLA type stays a possible confounder, typing being limited.

Between the trimmed V and J ends, which lost 6 bases and 2 bases, there was a span of 11 bases. CDR1 SNHLY and CDR2 FYNNEI come from the germline V gene. The CDR3 has 14 amino acids. Study-wide results and limits: TRBV6-7 relative abundance averaged 0.11% in cases and approximately 0.15% in controls.

Here immunoSEQ multiplex PCR was the method, and the copy in TCRdb shows in-frame clones only, minus some. Recorded for this sample: under 25,000 clones. The source material was blood buffy coat. V usage is TRBV2 and J usage is TRBJ1-5; D is possibly TRBD1 (5 bases). The receptor comes from a woman aged 18 to 75 with a cervical HPV16 infection that either progressed to CIN3+ or cleared (not recorded which). The DNA read from the CDR3 is TGTGCCAGCAGGTTCCAGGGTGGCAATCAGCCC. Its protein product is CASRFQGGNQP. The CDR3 reads in full as CASRFQGGNQPQHF. Full variable domain (remainder filled in from reference TRBV2 and TRBJ1-5): EPEVTQTPSHQVTQMGQEVILRCVPISNHLYFYWYRQILGQKVEFLVSFYNNEISEKSEIFDDQFSVERPDGSNFTLKIRSTKLEDSAMYFCASRFQGGNQPQHFGDGTRLSIL.